The clone carrying this TCR beta chain was detected many times. Its target is unknown. This specimen belongs to a study of T-cell reconstitution after alpha-beta-depleted transplantation in children. Unique molecular identifiers were incorporated during preparation of the TCRbeta library. TCRdb reprocessed the PCR reads via MiXCR and lists one record per CDR3 protein. The repertoire includes around 700,000 distinct CDR3 sequences, around 13% of them detected once, and 0.79% sits in the top ten. This CDR3 region has 14 residues. V dropped 4 bases and J dropped 4; count of bases not matched to a gene: 3. Per the germline V gene, CDR1 is SGHRS and CDR2 is YFSETQ. Study-wide findings and caveats: By one year post-transplant, T-cell counts and diversity largely arose from T cells that were newly produced. Elevated TCRbeta diversity at day 60 was traced, in some patients, to surviving recipient T cells and thymic progenitors.

The sample in question was PBMCs, obtained before TCRalphabeta/CD19-depleted stem cell transplant. The sequence was collected from a girl aged 2-10 years with congenital amegakaryocytic thrombocytopenia, due to receive a stem cell transplant. The chain links TRBV5-1 to TRBJ2-5; TRBD2 matches at 11 bases. CDR3 residues: CASSIGTSGETQYF. CDR3 coding DNA: TGCGCCAGCAGCATTGGGACTAGCGGAGAGACCCAGTACTTC.